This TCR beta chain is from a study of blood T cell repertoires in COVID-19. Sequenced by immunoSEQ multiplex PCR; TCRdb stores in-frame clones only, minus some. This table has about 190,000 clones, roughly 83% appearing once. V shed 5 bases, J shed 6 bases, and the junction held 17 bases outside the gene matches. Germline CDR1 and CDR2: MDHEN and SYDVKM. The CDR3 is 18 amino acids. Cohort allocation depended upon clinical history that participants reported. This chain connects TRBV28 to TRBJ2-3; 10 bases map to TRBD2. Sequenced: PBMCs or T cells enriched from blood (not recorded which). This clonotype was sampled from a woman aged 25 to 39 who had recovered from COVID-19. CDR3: CASSTTSFQRGGGDTQYF. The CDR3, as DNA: TGTGCCAGCAGTACCACTTCCTTTCAGCGGGGGGGCGGGGATACGCAGTATTTT. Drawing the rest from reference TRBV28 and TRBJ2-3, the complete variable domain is DVKVTQSSRYLVKRTGEKVFLECVQDMDHENMFWYRQDPGLGLRLIYFSYDVKMKEKGDIPEGYSVSREKKERFSLILESASTNQTSMYLCASSTTSFQRGGGDTQYFGPGTRLTVL.